Following are 31 T cell receptor beta chains from one sample sequenced in a study of cytomegalovirus exposure and HLA in healthy donors. Amplification used 60 Vbeta primers and 13 Jbeta primers. Assay: immunoSEQ multiplex PCR; the TCRdb copy retains only in-frame clones and omits some. This table holds 150,000 to 200,000 clones. Sequencing was performed on PBMCs. These receptors were obtained from a man in his thirties or forties in good health and CMV-seronegative.

This chain joins TRBV7-9 and TRBJ2-1; 8 nucleotides line up with TRBD2. Germline CDR1 SEHNR, CDR2 FQNEAQ (reference sequence). The CDR3 extends over 12 amino acids. V was clipped by 4 bases and J by 8 bases; unmatched bases: 1. DNA of the CDR3: TGTGCCAGCAGCTCCGGGGGGGATGAGCAGTTCTTC. This gives the protein CASSSGGDEQFF. Full variable domain (outside the CDR3, taken from reference TRBV7-9 and TRBJ2-1): DTGVSQNPRHKITKRGQNVTFRCDPISEHNRLYWYRQTLGQGPEFLTYFQNEAQLEKSRLLSDRFSAERPKGSFSTLEIQRTEQGDSAMYLCASSSGGDEQFFGPGTRLTVL.

The rearrangement links TRBV28 to TRBJ2-2, with 9 bases identical to TRBD2. The V gene end was trimmed by 2 bases and the J gene end by 3 bases; junction bases not matched to a gene: 1. Germline V gene lookup returns CDR1 MDHEN and CDR2 SYDVKM. The CDR3 is 15 residues long. The CDR3 spells CASSLLAGYTGELFF. Here the CDR3 DNA reads TGTGCCAGCAGTTTACTAGCGGGGTACACCGGGGAGCTGTTTTTT.

The chain employs TRBV6-1 and TRBJ2-3; 12 bases are shared with TRBD2. With V trimmed by 6 bases and J by 5 bases, 3 bases remained unmatched. Per germline, CDR1 MNHNS and CDR2 SASEGT. The CDR3 runs 14 residues. The CDR3 nucleotides are TGTGCCAGCAGAAGACTAGCGGGAGAAGATACGCAGTATTTT. This codes for CASRRLAGEDTQYF.

The genes are TRBV2 and TRBJ2-7; 10 bases are shared with TRBD1. This CDR3 contains 15 residues. The germline V gene encodes CDR1 SNHLY and CDR2 FYNNEI. The trim removed 4 bases at V and 5 bases at J, leaving 8 bases unmatched. CDR3 sequence (DNA): TGTGCCAGCAGTGCAATGACAGGGGGCTTGAACGAGCAGTACTTC. The encoded protein is CASSAMTGGLNEQYF.

The chain recombines TRBV18 with TRBJ1-5; 9 nucleotides line up with TRBD1. This CDR3 region has 15 residues. In germline, CDR1 is KGHSH, CDR2 LQKENI. The J segment lost 6 bases and the V segment lost 6 bases, leaving 9 bases of the junction unmatched. CDR3: CASSQGQGGSQPQHF. CDR3 nucleotide sequence: TGTGCCAGCTCCCAGGGACAGGGAGGGAGTCAGCCCCAGCATTTT.

This chain links TRBV2 with TRBJ2-7, with D perhaps TRBD2 (7 bases). From germline, CDR1 is SNHLY and CDR2 FYNNEI. Trimming shortened V by 2 bases and J by 3 bases, and 20 bases separated the two germline ends. The CDR3 consists of 17 residues. The CDR3 coding sequence is TGTGCCAGCAGTGAAAGCCCGTACAGGGAGGGGGGCTACGAGCAGTACTTC. This translates into CASSESPYREGGYEQYF.

The chain is built from TRBV14 and TRBJ2-7; D not certain. The germline V gene has CDR1 SGHDN and CDR2 FVKESK. Trimming took 1 base from V and 3 from J, leaving 13 bases between them. This CDR3 has 15 residues. CDR3 region: CASSQGRNVFYEQYF. The DNA of the CDR3 is TGTGCCAGCAGCCAAGGGAGAAATGTCTTCTACGAGCAGTACTTC.

The chain couples TRBV30 to TRBJ1-5, with a weak D call TRBD1 (6 bases). The germline V gene encodes CDR1 GTSNPN and CDR2 SVGIG (reference sequence). V gave up 0 bases and J gave up 0 bases, with 9 bases separating them. The CDR3 totals 15 residues. The CDR3 here is CAWSVGTSSNQPQHF. As DNA, the CDR3 is TGTGCCTGGAGTGTAGGGACAAGTAGCAATCAGCCCCAGCATTTT.

The gene calls are TRBV30 and TRBJ2-2; D is possibly TRBD1 (6 bases). This CDR3 comprises 13 residues. The V gene's germline CDR1 is GTSNPN and CDR2 SVGIG (reference sequence). Trimming removed 1 base from V and 6 bases from J, with 9 bases in between. CDR3 protein: CAWSGGLAGELFF. In DNA, the CDR3 is TGTGCCTGGAGTGGGGGGCTGGCCGGGGAGCTGTTTTTT.

This chain joins TRBV21-1 and TRBJ2-3; the table calls TRBD1, which could not be checked here. TRBV21-1 is a known pseudogene. The CDR3 is 14 amino acids. The CDR3 is CASRETGSTDTQYF. The CDR3 DNA follows: TGTGCCAGCAGGGAGACAGGGAGCACAGATACGCAGTATTTT.

The chain couples TRBV5-1 to TRBJ2-7, with D possibly TRBD2 on 5 matching bases. V lost 0 bases, J lost 6 bases, and 10 bases lay in between. CDR1 SGHRS and CDR2 YFSETQ come from the germline V gene. The CDR3 consists of 13 residues. For the CDR3, the DNA is TGCGCCAGCAGCTTGGGTACCAGCGGCGAGCAGTACTTC. Protein: CASSLGTSGEQYF.

The chain uses TRBV29-1 and TRBJ1-2, with D possibly TRBD1 on 5 matching bases. The CDR3 consists of 16 residues. Germline V CDR1 and CDR2: SQVTM, ANQGSEA. Between the trimmed V and J ends, which lost 7 bases and 5 bases, there was a span of 26 bases. CDR3 DNA: TGCAGCGCTGGGGGGGAGAGACAAGGGGACTCTTATGGCTACACCTTC. It codes for CSAGGERQGDSYGYTF.

The rearrangement joins TRBV7-2 to TRBJ2-1; 11 positions agree with TRBD1. The V segment lost 3 bases and the J segment 6 bases; nucleotides outside the gene matches: 4. Germline CDR1 reads SGHTA; CDR2 reads FQGNSA. The CDR3 runs to 15 residues. The CDR3 loop is CASSLGQGGGNEQFF. CDR3 in DNA: TGTGCCAGCAGCTTGGGACAGGGGGGAGGCAATGAGCAGTTCTTC.

The rearrangement links TRBV18 to TRBJ2-3, with 11 bases that match TRBD1. V dropped 3 bases and J dropped 3; count of bases not matched to a gene: 5. The CDR3 is 16 amino acids. Germline V lookup: CDR1 KGHSH, CDR2 LQKENI. In nucleotides, the CDR3 is TGTGCCAGCTCACCCCCCGGACAGGGGGCAACAGATACGCAGTATTTT. It specifies CASSPPGQGATDTQYF.

This sequence joins TRBV27 and TRBJ2-5, with TRBD2 matching 12 bases. The CDR3 has 15 residues. Trimming at V came to 6 bases and at J to 2 bases, leaving 4 bases not matched to a gene. Germline assignment: CDR1 MNHEY and CDR2 SMNVEV (reference sequence). CDR3 DNA sequence: TGTGCCAGCAGCTGGACTAGCGGGGTTCAAGAGACCCAGTACTTC. Amino acids: CASSWTSGVQETQYF.

The chain carries TRBV11-3 and TRBJ2-2, with a possible D match to TRBD2 (6 bases). V lost 10 bases and J lost 0, with 12 bases in between. CDR3 length equals 14 residues. Germline assignment: CDR1 SGHNT and CDR2 YENEEA. CDR3 residues: CATRRVANTGELFF. The CDR3 coding sequence is TGTGCCACCAGGAGGGTAGCGAACACCGGGGAGCTGTTTTTT.

The CDR3 nucleotides read TGTGCCAGCAGTTTATTCGGGCAGGGAAGGTCGCCCCTCCACTTT. Protein sequence: CASSLFGQGRSPLHF. V is TRBV27 and J is TRBJ1-6; D may be TRBD1 (5 bases). Germline CDR1 and CDR2: MNHEY and SMNVEV (reference sequence). CDR3 length: 15 residues. Trimming stripped 1 base from V and 13 bases from J, with 17 bases between.

The chain links TRBV2 to TRBJ2-3, with D hard to call. V was clipped by 6 bases and J by 4 bases, with 14 bases between them. This CDR3 has 14 amino acids. Germline-derived CDR1 and CDR2 are SNHLY and FYNNEI. DNA of the CDR3: TGTGCCAGCAGCCACGTCCCTAGAGCAGATACGCAGTATTTT. This encodes CASSHVPRADTQYF.

The chain recombines TRBV27 with TRBJ1-5, with a tentative D call TRBD1 (5 bases). The CDR3 is 15 amino acids. V was shortened by 6 bases and J by 3 bases, with 15 bases between the two germline ends. Germline CDR1 reads MNHEY; CDR2 reads SMNVEV (reference sequence). Here the CDR3 DNA reads TGTGCCAGCAGCCCAAGGGGTATAGCCAATCAGCCCCAGCATTTT. It codes for CASSPRGIANQPQHF.

The chain joins TRBV7-2 to TRBJ2-5; 7 positions agree with TRBD2. Germline V gene data show CDR1 as SGHTA and CDR2 as FQGNSA. The V gene end was trimmed by 4 bases and the J gene end by 4 bases; junction bases not matched to a gene: 3. The CDR3 length is 13 residues. The CDR3 sequence is CASSSGGTETQYF. The CDR3 bases are TGTGCCAGCAGCTCCGGGGGGACAGAGACCCAGTACTTC.

The chain employs TRBV10-3 and TRBJ1-5; D is possibly TRBD1 (6 bases). Germline CDR1 and CDR2: ENHRY and SYGVKD. CDR3 length: 16 residues. V was shortened by 7 bases and J by 4 bases, with 20 bases between the two germline ends. CDR3: CAIKSGTQGDNQPQHF. CDR3 bases: TGTGCCATCAAGTCTGGGACACAGGGCGATAATCAGCCCCAGCATTTT.

The genes are TRBV6-1 and TRBJ2-7; no reliable D call. The ends were cut back, 8 bases at V and 1 base at J, with 6 bases in the middle. The CDR3 spans 11 residues. The germline CDR1 and CDR2 sequences are MNHNS and SASEGT. CDR3 coding DNA: TGTGCCAGCGGCAGTTCCTACGAGCAGTACTTC. It encodes CASGSSYEQYF.

The V call is TRBV7-3, the J call TRBJ2-5, with a possible D match to TRBD2 (5 bases). Trimming removed 2 bases from V and 5 bases from J, with 9 bases in between. The CDR3 contains 13 residues. The germline V gene has CDR1 SGHTA and CDR2 FQGTGA. DNA for the CDR3: TGTGCCAGCAGCTTAGATGGGGAGGAGACCCAGTACTTC. Translated: CASSLDGEETQYF.

The chain uses TRBV6-5 and TRBJ2-1, with 10 bases identical to TRBD2. Germline V gives CDR1 MNHEY, CDR2 SVGAGI. The V gene end was trimmed by 6 bases and the J gene end by 5 bases; junction bases not matched to a gene: 4. The CDR3 runs 14 residues. The DNA of the CDR3 is TGTGCCAGCAGGAGCGGGGGGGAAAACAATGAGCAGTTCTTC. The encoded protein is CASRSGGENNEQFF.

The V and J genes are TRBV6-1 and TRBJ1-2, with D unresolved. The CDR3 consists of 15 residues. V gave up 0 bases and J gave up 6 bases, with 14 bases separating them. Looked up from germline, CDR1 is MNHNS and CDR2 is SASEGT. CDR3 DNA sequence: TGTGCCAGCAGTGAAGCGTTCGGCTGGGAGGATGGCTACACCTTC. The encoded protein is CASSEAFGWEDGYTF.

The chain employs TRBV9 and TRBJ2-2, with TRBD2 matching over 10 bases. Germline-derived CDR1 and CDR2 are SGDLS and YYNGEE. The CDR3 is 15 residues long. V shed 6 bases, J shed 5 bases, and the junction held 7 bases outside the gene matches. In nucleotides, the CDR3 is TGTGCCAGCAACCAGCGGGGGGGCTTTACCGGGGAGCTGTTTTTT. As protein: CASNQRGGFTGELFF.

The genes are TRBV5-1 and TRBJ2-7; D possibly corresponds to TRBD2 (6 bases). There are 12 residues in the CDR3. Trimming removed 3 bases at V and 6 bases at J, with 10 bases between. The germline gives CDR1 SGHRS, CDR2 YFSETQ. CDR3 in amino acids: CASSWSGGEQYF. The CDR3 DNA follows: TGCGCCAGCAGCTGGTCCGGGGGCGAGCAGTACTTC.

The chain couples TRBV28 to TRBJ2-1, with 9 positions matching TRBD2. Germline values: CDR1 MDHEN, CDR2 SYDVKM. This CDR3 has 15 amino acids. V was pared by 8 bases and J by 4 bases, with 9 bases of the junction left unmatched. CDR3 sequence (DNA): TGTGCCAGCTACGAAGCGACTAGCGGTTACAATGAGCAGTTCTTC. Translated: CASYEATSGYNEQFF.

This chain joins TRBV29-1 and TRBJ1-2, with D possibly TRBD1 on 6 matching bases. V was shortened by 3 bases and J by 0 bases, with 14 bases between the two germline ends. Germline V gene lookup returns CDR1 SQVTM and CDR2 ANQGSEA. This CDR3 is built from 15 residues. CDR3 nucleotides: TGCAGCGTTGATACAGGGACGACGACTAACTATGGCTACACCTTC. As protein: CSVDTGTTTNYGYTF.

With respect to this clone: Other DNA sequences in this specimen translate into the identical CDR3. The J gene is TRBJ1-2, the V gene TRBV27; the D gene is possibly TRBD1 (6 bases). Looked up from germline, CDR1 is MNHEY and CDR2 is SMNVEV (reference sequence). The ends were cut back, 5 bases at V and 2 bases at J, with 9 bases in the middle. The CDR3 loop spans 13 amino acids. The CDR3 DNA follows: TGTGCCAGCAGTCCAACAGGGAACTATGGCTACACCTTC. Residues: CASSPTGNYGYTF.

The rearrangement links TRBV28 to TRBJ1-4; 9 bases agree with TRBD1. Trimming removed 6 bases from V and 8 bases from J; junction bases left unmatched: 7. The CDR3 consists of 14 residues. Germline-derived CDR1 and CDR2 are MDHEN and SYDVKM. The CDR3 region is CASRSGQGREKLFF. Here the CDR3 DNA reads TGTGCCAGCAGATCGGGACAGGGCAGGGAAAAACTGTTTTTT.